This passage covers 8 T cell receptor beta chains from one sample sequenced in a study of chemoradiotherapy in HPV16-positive cancers. Generated by immunoSEQ multiplex PCR, the TCRdb table keeps only in-frame clones and is missing some. The data contain some 30,000 clones, approximately 88% of them singletons. This specimen was blood, taken from a patient who underwent chemoradiotherapy. These receptor sequences come from a human donor with HPV-associated anogenital cancer.

The V and J genes are TRBV4-1 and TRBJ2-1; D could derive from TRBD1 or TRBD2 (5 bases each). The CDR3 spans 16 residues. Germline V CDR1 and CDR2: MGHRA, YSYEKL. V was shortened by 4 bases and J by 4 bases, with 17 bases between the two germline ends. The CDR3 here is CASSPSEGRDYNEQFF. Written as DNA, the CDR3 is TGCGCCAGCAGCCCGTCTGAGGGGAGAGATTACAATGAGCAGTTCTTC.

The chain joins TRBV2 to TRBJ1-1; D gene ambiguous. Germline V gives CDR1 SNHLY, CDR2 FYNNEI. V was pared by 3 bases and J by 7 bases, with 9 bases between. This CDR3 region has 12 residues. CDR3 sequence reads: CASSEVHSEAFF. In nucleotides, the CDR3 is TGTGCCAGCAGTGAGGTTCACAGTGAAGCTTTCTTT.

The chain recombines TRBV10-1 with TRBJ2-5; 9 nucleotides agree with TRBD1. Germline CDR1 is WNHNN and CDR2 is SYGVQD (reference sequence). There are 16 residues in the CDR3. Trimming at V came to 2 bases and at J to 3 bases, leaving 7 bases not matched to a gene. The CDR3 DNA follows: TGCGCCAGCAGTGAGGGATACAGGGGGCCTGAAGAGACCCAGTACTTC. It codes for CASSEGYRGPEETQYF.

The rearrangement links TRBV2 to TRBJ2-5; D ambiguous. The CDR3 is made up of 16 amino acids. Germline V gene lookup returns CDR1 SNHLY and CDR2 FYNNEI. Trimming shortened V by 3 bases and J by 2 bases, and 16 bases separated the two germline ends. The CDR3 DNA sequence: TGTGCCAGCAGTGAGGATTCCTCCTCACTGCAAGAGACCCAGTACTTC. Translation: CASSEDSSSLQETQYF.

The chain recombines TRBV5-1 with TRBJ2-4; no clear D. This CDR3 has 13 amino acids. Germline assignment: CDR1 SGHRS and CDR2 YFSETQ. Deletions cut 0 bases from V and 12 bases from J, with 13 bases between. The CDR3, as DNA: TGCGCCAGCAGCTTGGAGCCAGGCGTTGATCAGTACTTC. This encodes CASSLEPGVDQYF.

This clone occurred once. This chain links TRBV9 with TRBJ2-4; D ambiguous. CDR3 size: 16 residues. Germline assignment: CDR1 SGDLS and CDR2 YYNGEE. Trimming removed 2 bases at V and 0 bases at J, with 12 bases between. The CDR3 here is CASSVMSNQAKNIQYF. CDR3 nucleotide sequence: TGTGCCAGCAGCGTCATGTCGAACCAAGCCAAAAACATTCAGTACTTC.

This chain joins TRBV5-6 and TRBJ1-6; the D is unclear. V was cut by 0 bases and J by 10 bases, with 8 bases left in between. The CDR3 has 13 residues. CDR1 and CDR2 (germline): SGHDT, YYEEEE. The CDR3 DNA reads as TGTGCCAGCAGCTTGGGAGTTGACTCACCCCTCCACTTT. This gives the protein CASSLGVDSPLHF.

CDR3 sequence reads: CAWSPNVLYGYTF. The CDR3 DNA follows: TGTGCCTGGAGTCCCAATGTTCTCTATGGCTACACCTTC. The chain carries TRBV30 and TRBJ1-2; unclear D gene. Germline CDR1 reads GTSNPN; CDR2 reads SVGIG (reference sequence). There are 13 residues in the CDR3. With 2 bases removed from V and 4 bases from J, the gap between germline ends came to 11 bases.